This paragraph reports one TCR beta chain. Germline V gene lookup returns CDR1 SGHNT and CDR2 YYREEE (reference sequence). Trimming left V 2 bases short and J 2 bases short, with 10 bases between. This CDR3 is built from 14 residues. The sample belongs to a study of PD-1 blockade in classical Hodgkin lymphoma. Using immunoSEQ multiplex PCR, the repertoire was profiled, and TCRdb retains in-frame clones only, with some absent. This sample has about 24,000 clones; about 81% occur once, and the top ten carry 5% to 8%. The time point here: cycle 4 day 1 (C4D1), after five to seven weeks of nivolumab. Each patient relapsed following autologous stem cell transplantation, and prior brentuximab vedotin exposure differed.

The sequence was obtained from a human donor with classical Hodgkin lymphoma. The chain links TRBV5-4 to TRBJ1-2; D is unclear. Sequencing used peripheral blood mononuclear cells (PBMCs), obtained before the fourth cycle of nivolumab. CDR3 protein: CASSLPQLNYGYTF. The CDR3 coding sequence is TGTGCCAGCAGCTTACCACAGCTCAACTATGGCTACACCTTC.